The TCR beta chain described here comes from a study of ipilimumab plus nivolumab after autologous stem cell transplantation. Study-wide results and caveats: Authors suggest TCR repertoire, Treg phenotype and gut microbiota support further study.

Profiling relied on immunoSEQ multiplex PCR, and the TCRdb table lists in-frame clones only, not all of them. The table records over 15,000 clones, roughly three quarters of them present only once. As to this clone: The antigen remains unidentified.

This CDR3 is built from 14 residues. The V end lost 4 bases, the J end lost 3 bases, and 13 bases lay between the germline ends. Per germline, CDR1 LNHDA and CDR2 SQIVND (reference sequence). This rearrangement joins TRBV19 to TRBJ2-7; D perhaps matches TRBD1 (6 bases). The starting material was PBMCs, obtained in a trial of ipilimumab plus nivolumab as post-transplant consolidation. This clonotype was sampled from a male donor with diffuse large B-cell lymphoma. The CDR3, as DNA: TGTGCCAGTAGTACTAGGGGGTCAGACTACGAGCAGTACTTC. This encodes CASSTRGSDYEQYF.